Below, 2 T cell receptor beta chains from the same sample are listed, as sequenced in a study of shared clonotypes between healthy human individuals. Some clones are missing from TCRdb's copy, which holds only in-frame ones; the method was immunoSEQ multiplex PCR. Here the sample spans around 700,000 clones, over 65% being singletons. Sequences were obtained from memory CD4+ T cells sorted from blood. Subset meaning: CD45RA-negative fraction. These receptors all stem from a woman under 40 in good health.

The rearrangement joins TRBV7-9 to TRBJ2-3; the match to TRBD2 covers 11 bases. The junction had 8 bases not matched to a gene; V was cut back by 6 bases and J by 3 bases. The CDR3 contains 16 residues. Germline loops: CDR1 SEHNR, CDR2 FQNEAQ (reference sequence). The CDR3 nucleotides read TGTGCCAGCAGAGCAATAGCGGGAGGGCCAACAGATACGCAGTATTTT. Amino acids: CASRAIAGGPTDTQYF.

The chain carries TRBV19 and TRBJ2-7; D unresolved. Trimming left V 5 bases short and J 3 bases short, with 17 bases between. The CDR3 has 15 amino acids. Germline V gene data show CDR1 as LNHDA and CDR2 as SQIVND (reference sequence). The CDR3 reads CASSPDRNKYYEQYF. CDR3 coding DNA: TGTGCCAGTAGTCCGGACCGAAACAAATACTACGAGCAGTACTTC. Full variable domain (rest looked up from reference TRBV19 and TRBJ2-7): DGGITQSPKYLFRKEGQNVTLSCEQNLNHDAMYWYRQDPGQGLRLIYYSQIVNDFQKGDIAEGYSVSREKKESFPLTVTSAQKNPTAFYLCASSPDRNKYYEQYFGPGTRLTVT.